The text below deals with one T cell receptor (beta chain). The CDR3 length is 14 residues. Losses at the gene ends were 0 bases for V and 7 bases for J; bases not matched to a gene: 4. In germline, CDR1 is SGHRS, CDR2 YFSETQ. Using a J-beta primer mix together with a sample-barcoded 5' primer, a second PCR was run for roughly 6 to 11 cycles. Each sample provided no less than 2.5 million CDR3-containing paired-end reads. TCRdb called the 5' RACE reads again in MiXCR, with one record for every CDR3 protein. The sample has about 1,800,000 distinct CDR3 sequences, approximately 30% seen once; the top ten hold 7.7%. This sample is part of a study of blood T cells in healthy people across ages. Each donor supplied ten milliliters of peripheral blood. In each sample, at least 6.5 million PBMCs were isolated.

The sequenced sample consisted of blood. The TCR comes from a woman aged 25 to 39 in good health. This chain connects TRBV5-1 to TRBJ1-5; 7 nucleotides match TRBD1. This CDR3 is CASSLDVGGQPQHF. CDR3 coding DNA: TGCGCCAGCAGCTTGGATGTAGGGGGCCAGCCCCAGCATTTT. The entire variable domain, with the rest obtained from reference TRBV5-1 and TRBJ1-5, is as follows: KAGVTQTPRYLIKTRGQQVTLSCSPISGHRSVSWYQQTPGQGLQFLFEYFSETQRNKGNFPGRFSGRQFSNSRSEMNVSTLELGDSALYLCASSLDVGGQPQHFGDGTRLSIL.